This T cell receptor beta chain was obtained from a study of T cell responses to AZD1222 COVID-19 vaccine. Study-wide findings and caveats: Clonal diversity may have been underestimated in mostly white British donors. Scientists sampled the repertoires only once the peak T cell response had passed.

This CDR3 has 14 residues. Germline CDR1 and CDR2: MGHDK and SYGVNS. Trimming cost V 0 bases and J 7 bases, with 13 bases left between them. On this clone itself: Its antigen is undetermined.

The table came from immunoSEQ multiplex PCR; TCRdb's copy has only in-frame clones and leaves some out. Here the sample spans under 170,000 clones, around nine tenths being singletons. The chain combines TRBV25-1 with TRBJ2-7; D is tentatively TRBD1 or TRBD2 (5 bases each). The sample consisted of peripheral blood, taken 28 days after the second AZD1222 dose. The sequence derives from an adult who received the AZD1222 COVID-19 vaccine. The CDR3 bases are TGTGCCAGCAGTGAATATAGGTGGGGGTCGGAGCAGTACTTC. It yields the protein CASSEYRWGSEQYF.